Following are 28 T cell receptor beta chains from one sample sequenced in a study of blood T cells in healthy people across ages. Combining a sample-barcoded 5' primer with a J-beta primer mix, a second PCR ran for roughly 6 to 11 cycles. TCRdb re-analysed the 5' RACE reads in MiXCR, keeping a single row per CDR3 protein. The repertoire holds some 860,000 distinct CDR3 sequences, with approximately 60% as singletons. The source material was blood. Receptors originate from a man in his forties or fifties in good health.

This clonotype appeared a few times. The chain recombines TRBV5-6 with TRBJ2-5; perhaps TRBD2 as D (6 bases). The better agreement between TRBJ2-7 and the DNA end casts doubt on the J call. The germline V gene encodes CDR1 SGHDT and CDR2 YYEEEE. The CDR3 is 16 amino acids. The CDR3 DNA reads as TGTGCCAGCAGCCCGGAGGCGGGGAACGGCTCCTACGAGCAGTACTTC. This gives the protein CASSPEAGNGSYEQYF.

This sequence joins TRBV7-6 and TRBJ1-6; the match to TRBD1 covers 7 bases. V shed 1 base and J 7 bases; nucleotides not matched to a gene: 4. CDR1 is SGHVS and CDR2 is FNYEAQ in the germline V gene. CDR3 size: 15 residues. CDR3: CASSLGGTANSPLHF. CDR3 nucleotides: TGTGCCAGCAGCTTAGGGGGGACAGCAAATTCACCCCTCCACTTT.

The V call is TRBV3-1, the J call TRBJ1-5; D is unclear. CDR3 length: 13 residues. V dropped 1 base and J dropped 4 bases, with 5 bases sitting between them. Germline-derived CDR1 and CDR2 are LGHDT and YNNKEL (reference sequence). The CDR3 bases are TGTGCCAGCAGCCAAGTGGTAAATCAGCCCCAGCATTTT. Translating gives CASSQVVNQPQHF.

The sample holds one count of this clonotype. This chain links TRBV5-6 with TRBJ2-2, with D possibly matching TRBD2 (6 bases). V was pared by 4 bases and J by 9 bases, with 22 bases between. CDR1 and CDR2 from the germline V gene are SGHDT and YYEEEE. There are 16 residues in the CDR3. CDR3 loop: CASSLRGGGAQWELFF. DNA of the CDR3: TGTGCCAGCAGCCTCCGAGGTGGCGGGGCGCAGTGGGAGCTGTTTTTT.

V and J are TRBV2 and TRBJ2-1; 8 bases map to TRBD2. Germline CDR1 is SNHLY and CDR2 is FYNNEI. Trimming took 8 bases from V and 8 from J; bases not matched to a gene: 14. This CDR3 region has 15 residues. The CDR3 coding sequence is TGTGCCAGCGACTTTGACGCGGGGGGTATGGATGAGCAGTTCTTC. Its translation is CASDFDAGGMDEQFF.

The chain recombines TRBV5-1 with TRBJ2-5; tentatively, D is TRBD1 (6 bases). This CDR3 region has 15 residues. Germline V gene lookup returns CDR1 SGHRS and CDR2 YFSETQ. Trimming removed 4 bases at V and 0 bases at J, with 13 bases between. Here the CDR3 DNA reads TGCGCCAGCAGCCGACTTGGGGACAACCAAGAGACCCAGTACTTC. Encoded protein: CASSRLGDNQETQYF.

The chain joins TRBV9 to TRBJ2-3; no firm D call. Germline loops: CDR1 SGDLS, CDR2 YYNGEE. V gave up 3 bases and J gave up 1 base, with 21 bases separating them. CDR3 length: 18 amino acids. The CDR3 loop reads CASSDPPLGDDRTDTQYF. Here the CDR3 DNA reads TGTGCCAGCAGCGACCCCCCCTTAGGTGACGACCGCACAGATACGCAGTATTTT.

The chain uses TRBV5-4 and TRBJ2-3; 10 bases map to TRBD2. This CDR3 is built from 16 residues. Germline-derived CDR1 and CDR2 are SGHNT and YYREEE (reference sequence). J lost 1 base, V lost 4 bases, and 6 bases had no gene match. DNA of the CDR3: TGTGCCAGCAGCCCAATCGGGACTAGCGGCACAGATACGCAGTATTTT. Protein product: CASSPIGTSGTDTQYF. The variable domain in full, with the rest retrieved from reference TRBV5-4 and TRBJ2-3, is ETGVTQSPTHLIKTRGQQVTLRCSSQSGHNTVSWYQQALGQGPQFIFQYYREEENGRGNFPPRFSGLQFPNYSSELNVNALELDDSALYLCASSPIGTSGTDTQYFGPGTRLTVL.

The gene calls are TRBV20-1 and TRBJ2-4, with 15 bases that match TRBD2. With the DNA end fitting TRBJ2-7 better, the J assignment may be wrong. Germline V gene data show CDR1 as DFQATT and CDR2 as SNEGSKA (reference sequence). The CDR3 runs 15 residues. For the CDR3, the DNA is TGCAGTGCTAGTTCCGGACTAGCGGGAGGGGACGAGCAGTACTTC. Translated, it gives CSASSGLAGGDEQYF.

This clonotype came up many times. DNA for the CDR3: TGTGCCAGCAGCCAAGATCCGACATCGGACGAGCAGTACTTC. Amino acid sequence: CASSQDPTSDEQYF. The chain carries TRBV4-2 and TRBJ2-7, with D hard to call. Trimming took 0 bases from V and 5 from J, leaving 11 bases between them. The CDR3 is 14 residues long. Germline V gene data show CDR1 as LGHNA and CDR2 as YNFKEQ.

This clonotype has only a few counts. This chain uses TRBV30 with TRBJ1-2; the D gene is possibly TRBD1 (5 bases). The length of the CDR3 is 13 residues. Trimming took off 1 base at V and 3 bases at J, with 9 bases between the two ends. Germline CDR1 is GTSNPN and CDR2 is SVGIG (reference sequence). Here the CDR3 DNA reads TGTGCCTGGAGTGGGGGGACCCACTATGGCTACACCTTC. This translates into CAWSGGTHYGYTF.

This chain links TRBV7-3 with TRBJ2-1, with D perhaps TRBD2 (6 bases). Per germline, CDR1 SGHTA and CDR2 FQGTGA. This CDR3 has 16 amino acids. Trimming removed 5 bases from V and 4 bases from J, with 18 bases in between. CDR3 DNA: TGTGCCAGCAGCCCGGGGGTAGCTCGTTCGTACAATGAGCAGTTCTTC. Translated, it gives CASSPGVARSYNEQFF.

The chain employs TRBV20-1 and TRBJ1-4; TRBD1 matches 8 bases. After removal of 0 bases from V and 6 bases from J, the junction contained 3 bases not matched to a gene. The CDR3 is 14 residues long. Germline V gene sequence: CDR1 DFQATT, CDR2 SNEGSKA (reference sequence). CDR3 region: CSARDGQGYEKLFF. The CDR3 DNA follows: TGCAGTGCTAGAGACGGACAGGGTTATGAAAAACTGTTTTTT.

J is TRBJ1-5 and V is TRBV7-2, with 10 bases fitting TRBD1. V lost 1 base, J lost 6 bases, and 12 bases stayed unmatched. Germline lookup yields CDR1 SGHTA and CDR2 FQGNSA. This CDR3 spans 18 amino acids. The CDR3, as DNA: TGTGCCAGCAGCTTAGAGGAGTGGGGACAGGGGTGGAGTCAGCCCCAGCATTTT. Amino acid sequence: CASSLEEWGQGWSQPQHF.

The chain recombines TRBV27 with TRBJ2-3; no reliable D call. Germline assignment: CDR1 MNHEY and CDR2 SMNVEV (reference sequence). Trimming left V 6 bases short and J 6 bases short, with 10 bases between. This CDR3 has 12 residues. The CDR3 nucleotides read TGTGCCAGCAGCCAACGGTCCGATACGCAGTATTTT. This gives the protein CASSQRSDTQYF.

In DNA, the CDR3 is TGCAGTGCTAGAGATAGTAGCGGGGGGGCCCCAGAGACCCAGTACTTC. It encodes CSARDSSGGAPETQYF. This chain links TRBV20-1 with TRBJ2-5; 11 nucleotides agree with TRBD2. This CDR3 spans 16 amino acids. V gave up 0 bases and J gave up 4 bases; unmatched junction bases: 7. Germline V gene sequence: CDR1 DFQATT, CDR2 SNEGSKA (reference sequence).

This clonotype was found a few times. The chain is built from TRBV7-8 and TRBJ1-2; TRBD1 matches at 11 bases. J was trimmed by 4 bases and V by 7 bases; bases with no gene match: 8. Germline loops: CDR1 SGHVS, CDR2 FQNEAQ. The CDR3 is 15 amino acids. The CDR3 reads CASKLGQGAFYGYTF. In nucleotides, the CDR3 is TGTGCCAGCAAACTTGGACAGGGGGCCTTCTATGGCTACACCTTC.

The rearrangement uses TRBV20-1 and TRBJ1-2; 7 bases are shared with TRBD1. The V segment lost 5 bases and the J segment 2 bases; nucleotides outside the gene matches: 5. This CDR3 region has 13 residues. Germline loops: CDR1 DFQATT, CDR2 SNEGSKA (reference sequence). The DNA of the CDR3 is TGCAGTGCTTGGGGGGGACAGAACTATGGCTACACCTTC. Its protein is CSAWGGQNYGYTF.

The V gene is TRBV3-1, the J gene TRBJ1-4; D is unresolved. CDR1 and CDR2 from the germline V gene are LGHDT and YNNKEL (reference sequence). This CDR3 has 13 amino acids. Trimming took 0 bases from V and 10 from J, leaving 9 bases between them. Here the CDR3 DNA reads TGTGCCAGCAGCCAAGATCCTGAGGGAAAACTGTTTTTT. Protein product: CASSQDPEGKLFF.

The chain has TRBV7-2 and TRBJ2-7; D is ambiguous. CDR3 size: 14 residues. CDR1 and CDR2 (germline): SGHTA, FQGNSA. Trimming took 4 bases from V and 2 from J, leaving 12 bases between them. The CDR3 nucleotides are TGTGCCAGCAGCTCTTTGACTGGAACCTACGAGCAGTACTTC. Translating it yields CASSSLTGTYEQYF.

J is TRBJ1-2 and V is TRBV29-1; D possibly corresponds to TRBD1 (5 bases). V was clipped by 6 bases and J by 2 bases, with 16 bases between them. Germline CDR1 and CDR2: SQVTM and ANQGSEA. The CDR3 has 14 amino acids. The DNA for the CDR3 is TGCAGCGTGGCCAGGGAAGGCCCGAACTATGGCTACACCTTC. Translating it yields CSVAREGPNYGYTF.

CDR3 sequence reads: CASSLVGIAGTFETQYF. In DNA form, the CDR3 reads TGTGCCAGCAGCTTAGTCGGTATTGCAGGGACTTTCGAGACCCAGTACTTC. The genes are TRBV11-2 and TRBJ2-7, with D possibly matching TRBD2 (6 bases). The assigned J gene may be wrong: the sequence end matches TRBJ2-5 better. The CDR3 is made up of 17 amino acids. Germline CDR1 SGHAT, CDR2 FQNNGV.

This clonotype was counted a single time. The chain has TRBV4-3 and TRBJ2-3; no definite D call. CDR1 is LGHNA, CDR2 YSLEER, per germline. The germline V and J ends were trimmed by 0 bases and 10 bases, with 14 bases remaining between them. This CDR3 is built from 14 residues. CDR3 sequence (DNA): TGCGCCAGCAGCCAAGATCCCGGTCCTTTCGCGCAGTATTTT. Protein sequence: CASSQDPGPFAQYF.

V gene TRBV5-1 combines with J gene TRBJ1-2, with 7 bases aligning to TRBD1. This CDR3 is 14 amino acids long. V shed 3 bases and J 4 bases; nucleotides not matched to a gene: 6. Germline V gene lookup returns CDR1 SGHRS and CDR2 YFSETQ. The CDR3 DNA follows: TGCGCCAGCAGCTCCGGTGACAGGGCCTATGGCTACACCTTC. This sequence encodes CASSSGDRAYGYTF.

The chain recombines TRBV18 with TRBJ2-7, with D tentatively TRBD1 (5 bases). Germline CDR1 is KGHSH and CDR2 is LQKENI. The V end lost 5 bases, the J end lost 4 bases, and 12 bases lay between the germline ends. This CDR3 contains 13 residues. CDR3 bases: TGTGCCAGCTCAGTAGGGGCAATTTACGAGCAGTACTTC. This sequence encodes CASSVGAIYEQYF.

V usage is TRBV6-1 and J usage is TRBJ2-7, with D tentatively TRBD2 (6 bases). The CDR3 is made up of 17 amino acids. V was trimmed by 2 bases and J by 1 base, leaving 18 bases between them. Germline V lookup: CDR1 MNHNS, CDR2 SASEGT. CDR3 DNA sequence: TGTGCCAGCAGTGAAATTGTGGGAGGAACTCTTTCCTACGAGCAGTACTTC. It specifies CASSEIVGGTLSYEQYF.

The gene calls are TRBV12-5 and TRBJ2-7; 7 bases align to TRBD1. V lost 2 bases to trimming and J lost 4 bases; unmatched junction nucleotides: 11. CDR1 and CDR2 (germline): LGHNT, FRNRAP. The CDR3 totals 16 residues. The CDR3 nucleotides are TGTGCTAGTGGTTTGATTAGGATGGGGACAGATTACGAGCAGTACTTC. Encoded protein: CASGLIRMGTDYEQYF.

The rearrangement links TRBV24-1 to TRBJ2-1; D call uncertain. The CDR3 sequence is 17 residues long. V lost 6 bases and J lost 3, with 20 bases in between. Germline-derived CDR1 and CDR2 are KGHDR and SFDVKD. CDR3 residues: CATSMADGRRFYNEQFF. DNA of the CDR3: TGTGCCACCAGTATGGCAGACGGGCGACGTTTCTACAATGAGCAGTTCTTC.